One sample yielded the 21 T cell receptor beta chains listed below, sequenced in a study of shared clonotypes between healthy human individuals. Method: immunoSEQ multiplex PCR; TCRdb's copy keeps in-frame clones and lacks some. The sample lists roughly 2.2 million clones, 85% to 95% occurring once. Sample: naive CD4+ T cells from PBMCs. As for subset: CD45RA+ positively selected. Every receptor here comes from a man in his late teens or twenties in good health. Some clones in this sample may be carry-over from other donors' samples.

The chain links TRBV4-3 to TRBJ2-3; no firm D call. Germline values: CDR1 LGHNA, CDR2 YSLEER. V was clipped by 2 bases and J by 6 bases, with 12 bases between them. This CDR3 spans 14 amino acids. The CDR3: CASSQKGQSDTQYF. The CDR3 DNA reads TGCGCCAGCAGCCAAAAAGGGCAATCGGATACGCAGTATTTT.

The V and J genes are TRBV7-8 and TRBJ2-7, with TRBD2 as a possible D gene (6 bases). The CDR3 runs 14 residues. With 1 base removed from V and 3 bases from J, the gap between germline ends came to 10 bases. Germline CDR1 SGHVS, CDR2 FQNEAQ. CDR3 coding DNA: TGTGCCAGCAGCTTAGTGGCGGGGATCTACGAGCAGTACTTC. Translation gives CASSLVAGIYEQYF.

In the case of this clone: At the DNA level, this CDR3 is encoded by other sequences in the same sample as well. V gene TRBV6-1 combines with J gene TRBJ1-2; possible D gene TRBD1, 6 bases. Trimming shortened V by 1 base and J by 8 bases, and 11 bases separated the two germline ends. The CDR3 spans 13 residues. The germline V gene encodes CDR1 MNHNS and CDR2 SASEGT. The CDR3 loop is CASSEVPGDGYTF. Here the CDR3 DNA reads TGTGCCAGCAGTGAAGTCCCAGGGGACGGCTACACCTTC.

The genes are TRBV9 and TRBJ2-1; TRBD1 matches at 7 bases. After removal of 3 bases from V and 0 bases from J, the junction contained 3 bases not matched to a gene. Looked up from germline, CDR1 is SGDLS and CDR2 is YYNGEE. The CDR3 covers 15 residues. The CDR3 region is CASSANRGSYNEQFF. For the CDR3, the DNA is TGTGCCAGCAGCGCCAACAGGGGCTCCTACAATGAGCAGTTCTTC.

The CDR3 spells CASSLVGGVYNEQFF. CDR3 nucleotides: TGTGCCAGCAGCTTAGTGGGGGGAGTCTACAATGAGCAGTTCTTC. The gene calls are TRBV11-3 and TRBJ2-1; D may be TRBD2 (6 bases). The V end lost 1 base, the J end lost 3 bases, and 10 bases lay between the germline ends. The CDR3 extends over 15 amino acids. From germline, CDR1 is SGHNT and CDR2 YENEEA.

The rearrangement uses TRBV28 and TRBJ1-5; 7 nucleotides match TRBD1. Per germline, CDR1 MDHEN and CDR2 SYDVKM. The CDR3 covers 14 residues. With 4 bases clipped from V and 9 bases from J, the junction kept 9 bases outside the gene matches. The CDR3 reads CASSSRQGRGPQHF. CDR3 DNA sequence: TGTGCCAGCAGTTCAAGACAGGGCCGAGGGCCCCAGCATTTT.

With regard to this clone: The same CDR3 also results from other DNA sequences found in this sample. V gene TRBV9 combines with J gene TRBJ2-7, with 10 bases identical to TRBD1. V dropped 4 bases and J dropped 2; count of bases not matched to a gene: 3. This CDR3 region has 14 residues. Germline V gene sequence: CDR1 SGDLS, CDR2 YYNGEE. The CDR3 sequence: CASSSGQGAYEQYF. The CDR3 DNA sequence: TGTGCCAGCAGCTCAGGACAGGGGGCCTACGAGCAGTACTTC.

The chain joins TRBV5-8 to TRBJ2-7, with no clear D. The CDR3 contains 8 residues. With 10 bases removed from V and 1 base from J, the gap between germline ends came to 0 bases. Germline V CDR1 and CDR2: SGHTS, YDEGEE. CDR3 protein: CASYEQYF. Written as DNA, the CDR3 is TGTGCCTCCTACGAGCAGTACTTC.

This chain connects TRBV28 to TRBJ1-4; D is possibly TRBD1 (6 bases). Germline loops: CDR1 MDHEN, CDR2 SYDVKM. The V gene lost 4 bases and the J gene lost 8 bases, with 17 bases spanning the gap. This CDR3 has 15 residues. The CDR3 loop is CASSSPGTRGEKLFF. CDR3 in DNA: TGTGCCAGCAGTTCCCCCGGGACACGGGGGGAAAAACTGTTTTTT.

V and J are TRBV18 and TRBJ1-2; D ambiguous. Trimming stripped 3 bases from V and 8 bases from J, with 10 bases between. Germline V lookup: CDR1 KGHSH, CDR2 LQKENI. The CDR3 is 12 amino acids. CDR3 sequence: CASSPSKGGYTF. CDR3 DNA sequence: TGTGCCAGCTCACCCAGTAAAGGGGGCTACACCTTC.

V is TRBV27 and J is TRBJ2-2; TRBD1 aligns across 8 bases. With V trimmed by 6 bases and J by 6 bases, 3 bases remained unmatched. Germline CDR1 is MNHEY and CDR2 is SMNVEV (reference sequence). CDR3 length: 13 amino acids. For the CDR3, the DNA is TGTGCCAGCAGCCCGGACAGGGCCGGGGAGCTGTTTTTT. It is translated as CASSPDRAGELFF.

CDR3 residues: CASSPPGGQGGAFF. The CDR3 region has the DNA TGTGCCAGCAGTCCCCCGGGGGGCCAAGGGGGAGCTTTCTTT. The chain uses TRBV28 and TRBJ1-1; D is possibly TRBD1 (6 bases). The germline V gene encodes CDR1 MDHEN and CDR2 SYDVKM. V gave up 5 bases and J gave up 10 bases, with 20 bases separating them. The CDR3 sequence is 14 residues long.

Worth noting for this clone: The same CDR3 also results from other DNA sequences found in this sample. The genes are TRBV9 and TRBJ2-1, with 7 positions matching TRBD2. Germline-derived CDR1 and CDR2 are SGDLS and YYNGEE. The CDR3 sequence is 15 residues long. The V and J ends lost 0 bases and 3 bases, in that order; junction bases with no gene match: 3. DNA of the CDR3: TGTGCCAGCAGCGTAGGTGGGGACTACTACAATGAGCAGTTCTTC. The encoded protein is CASSVGGDYYNEQFF.

The V gene is TRBV10-3, the J gene TRBJ1-5; tentatively, D is TRBD1 (5 bases). CDR1 ENHRY and CDR2 SYGVKD come from the germline V gene. The CDR3 has 18 residues. The V gene lost 5 bases and the J gene lost 0 bases, with 20 bases spanning the gap. The CDR3 region is CAISSRDARSSSNQPQHF. The CDR3, as DNA: TGTGCCATCAGTTCCCGGGACGCCAGGAGTAGTAGCAATCAGCCCCAGCATTTT.

V usage is TRBV7-2 and J usage is TRBJ1-5; D remains ambiguous. CDR3 length: 14 amino acids. CDR1 and CDR2 from the germline V gene are SGHTA and FQGNSA. V shed 2 bases and J shed 7 bases, with 12 bases lying between them. This chain's CDR3 is CASSLTGLRQPQHF. In DNA, the CDR3 is TGTGCCAGCAGCTTAACGGGGTTGCGGCAGCCCCAGCATTTT.

J is TRBJ1-5 and V is TRBV6-5; TRBD1 matches at 7 bases. The trim removed 7 bases at V and 7 bases at J, leaving 10 bases unmatched. The CDR3 totals 14 residues. Germline lookup yields CDR1 MNHEY and CDR2 SVGAGI. In nucleotides, the CDR3 is TGTGCCAGCATTGACAGGGCTCAGGGACAGCCCCAGCATTTT. This translates into CASIDRAQGQPQHF.

The chain employs TRBV4-2 and TRBJ1-1, with D possibly being TRBD1 (5 bases). V gave up 5 bases and J gave up 4 bases, with 14 bases separating them. Germline V gene lookup returns CDR1 LGHNA and CDR2 YNFKEQ. The length of the CDR3 is 14 residues. CDR3 in DNA: TGTGCCAGCAGCTTGGGGCCCACGGGCACTGAAGCTTTCTTT. Amino acids: CASSLGPTGTEAFF.

The rearrangement links TRBV27 to TRBJ2-7; perhaps TRBD2 as D (6 bases). This CDR3 is built from 15 residues. Germline CDR1 and CDR2: MNHEY and SMNVEV (reference sequence). Trimming took 6 bases from V and 1 from J, leaving 16 bases between them. CDR3 loop: CASSTRRDLSYEQYF. CDR3 in DNA: TGTGCCAGCAGCACCCGCCGGGACTTATCCTACGAGCAGTACTTC.

The count of this clone is one. The genes are TRBV11-2 and TRBJ1-1; the D gene is possibly TRBD1 (5 bases). The germline V gene encodes CDR1 SGHAT and CDR2 FQNNGV. This CDR3 is 14 amino acids long. V was shortened by 3 bases and J by 7 bases, with 15 bases between the two germline ends. CDR3 protein: CASSLVQGIGEAFF. As DNA, the CDR3 is TGTGCCAGCAGCTTGGTTCAGGGAATTGGTGAAGCTTTCTTT. Full variable domain (remainder filled in from reference TRBV11-2 and TRBJ1-1): EAGVAQSPRYKIIEKRQSVAFWCNPISGHATLYWYQQILGQGPKLLIQFQNNGVVDDSQLPKDRFSAERLKGVDSTLKIQPAKLEDSAVYLCASSLVQGIGEAFFGQGTRLTVV.

A single count supports this clone. CDR3 DNA: TGTGCCAGCAGCGCAGGAACACGAGGGTCCTACCAGCATTTT. This encodes CASSAGTRGSYQHF. The chain combines TRBV9 with TRBJ1-5; D remains unclear. Germline V lookup: CDR1 SGDLS, CDR2 YYNGEE. The CDR3 has 14 residues. Trimming took off 3 bases at V and 12 bases at J, with 19 bases between the two ends.

The rearrangement links TRBV5-6 to TRBJ1-5; TRBD1 is a possible D gene (5 bases). The CDR3 runs to 15 residues. Germline V gene data show CDR1 as SGHDT and CDR2 as YYEEEE. V was cut by 3 bases and J by 6 bases, with 16 bases left in between. In DNA form, the CDR3 reads TGTGCCAGCAGCTCAACCCGACATGGGGGTCAGCCCCAGCATTTT. Protein sequence: CASSSTRHGGQPQHF.